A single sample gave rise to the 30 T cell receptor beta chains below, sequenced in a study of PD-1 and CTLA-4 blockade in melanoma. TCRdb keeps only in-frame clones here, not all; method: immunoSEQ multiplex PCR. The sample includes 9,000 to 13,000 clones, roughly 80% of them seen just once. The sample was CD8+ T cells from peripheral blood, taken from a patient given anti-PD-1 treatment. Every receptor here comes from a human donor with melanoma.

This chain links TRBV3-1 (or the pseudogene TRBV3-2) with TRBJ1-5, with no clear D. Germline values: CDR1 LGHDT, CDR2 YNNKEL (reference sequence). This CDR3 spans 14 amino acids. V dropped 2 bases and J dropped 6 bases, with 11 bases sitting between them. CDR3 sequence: CASSQSGGIQPQHF. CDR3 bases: TGTGCCAGCAGCCAATCAGGCGGAATTCAGCCCCAGCATTTT.

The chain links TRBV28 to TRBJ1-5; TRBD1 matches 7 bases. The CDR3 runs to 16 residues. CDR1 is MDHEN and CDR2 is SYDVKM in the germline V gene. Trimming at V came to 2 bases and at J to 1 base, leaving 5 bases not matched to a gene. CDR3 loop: CASSLTGVSSNQPQHF. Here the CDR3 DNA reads TGTGCCAGCAGTTTAACAGGGGTCTCCAGCAATCAGCCCCAGCATTTT.

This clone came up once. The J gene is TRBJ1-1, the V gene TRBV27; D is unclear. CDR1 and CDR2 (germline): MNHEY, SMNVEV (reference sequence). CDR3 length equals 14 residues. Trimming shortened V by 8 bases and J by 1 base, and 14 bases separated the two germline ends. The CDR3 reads CASGPLAGNTEAFF. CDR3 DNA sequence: TGTGCCAGCGGCCCGCTGGCGGGGAACACTGAAGCTTTCTTT.

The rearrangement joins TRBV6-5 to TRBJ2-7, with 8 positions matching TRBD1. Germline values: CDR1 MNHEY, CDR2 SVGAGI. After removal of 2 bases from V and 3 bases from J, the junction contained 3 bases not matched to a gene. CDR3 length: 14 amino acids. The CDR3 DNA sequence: TGTGCCAGCAGTTACGGGACAGGTCACTACGAGCAGTACTTC. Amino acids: CASSYGTGHYEQYF.

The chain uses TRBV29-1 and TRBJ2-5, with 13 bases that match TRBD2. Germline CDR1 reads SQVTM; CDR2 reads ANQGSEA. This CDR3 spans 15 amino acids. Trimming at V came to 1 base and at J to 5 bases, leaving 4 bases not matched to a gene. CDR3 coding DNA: TGCAGCGTTGAAGGGACTAGCGGGGGCGGGGAGACCCAGTACTTC. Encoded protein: CSVEGTSGGGETQYF.

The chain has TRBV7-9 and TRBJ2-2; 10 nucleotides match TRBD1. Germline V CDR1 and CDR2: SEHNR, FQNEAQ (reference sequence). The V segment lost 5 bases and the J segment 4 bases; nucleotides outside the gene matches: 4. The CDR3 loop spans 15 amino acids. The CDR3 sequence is CASSARDRGTGELFF. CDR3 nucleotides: TGTGCCAGCAGCGCCCGGGACAGGGGCACCGGGGAGCTGTTTTTT.

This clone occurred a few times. CDR3 coding DNA: TGTGCCAGCAGCCAAGCTGAGGGATTAGTCTATGGCTACACCTTC. Its protein product is CASSQAEGLVYGYTF. J is TRBJ1-2 and V is TRBV3-1 (or the pseudogene TRBV3-2); D is unclear. Germline CDR1 and CDR2: LGHDT and YNNKEL (reference sequence). V dropped 1 base and J dropped 4 bases, with 13 bases sitting between them. The CDR3 sequence is 15 residues long.

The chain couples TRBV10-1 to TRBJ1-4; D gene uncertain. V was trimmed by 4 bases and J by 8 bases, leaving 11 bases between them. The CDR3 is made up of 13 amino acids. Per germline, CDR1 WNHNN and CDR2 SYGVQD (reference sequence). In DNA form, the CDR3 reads TGCGCCAGCAGTGTCTCCATGAGGGAAAAACTGTTTTTT. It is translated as CASSVSMREKLFF.

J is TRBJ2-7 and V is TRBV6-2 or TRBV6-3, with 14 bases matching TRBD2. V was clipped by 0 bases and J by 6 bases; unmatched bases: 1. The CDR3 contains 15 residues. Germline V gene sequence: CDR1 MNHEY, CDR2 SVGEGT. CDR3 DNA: TGTGCCAGCAGTTACTCGACTAGCGGGGGGGCCGAGCAGTACTTC. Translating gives CASSYSTSGGAEQYF.

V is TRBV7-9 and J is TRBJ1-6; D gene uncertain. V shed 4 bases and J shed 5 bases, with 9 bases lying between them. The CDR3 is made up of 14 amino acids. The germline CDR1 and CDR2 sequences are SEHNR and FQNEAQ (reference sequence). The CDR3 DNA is TGTGCCAGCAGCTCTTCGCAGGATAATTCACCCCTCCACTTT. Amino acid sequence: CASSSSQDNSPLHF.

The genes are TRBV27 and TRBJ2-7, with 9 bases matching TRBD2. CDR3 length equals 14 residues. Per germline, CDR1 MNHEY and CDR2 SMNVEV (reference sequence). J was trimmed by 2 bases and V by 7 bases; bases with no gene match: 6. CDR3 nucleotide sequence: TGTGCCAGCAAAACGACTAGCGGTACCTACGAGCAGTACTTC. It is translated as CASKTTSGTYEQYF.

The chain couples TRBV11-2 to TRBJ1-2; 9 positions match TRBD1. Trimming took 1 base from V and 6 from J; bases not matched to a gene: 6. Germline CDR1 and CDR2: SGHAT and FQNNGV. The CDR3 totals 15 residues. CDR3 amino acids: CASSLGPQGADGYTF. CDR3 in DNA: TGTGCCAGCAGCTTAGGGCCACAGGGGGCGGATGGCTACACCTTC.

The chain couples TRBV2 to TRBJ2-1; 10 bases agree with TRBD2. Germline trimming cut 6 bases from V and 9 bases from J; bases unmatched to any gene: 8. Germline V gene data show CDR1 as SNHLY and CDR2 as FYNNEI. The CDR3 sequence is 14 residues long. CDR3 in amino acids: CASRYPSGGGEQFF. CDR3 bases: TGTGCCAGCAGATATCCTAGCGGGGGCGGTGAGCAGTTCTTC.

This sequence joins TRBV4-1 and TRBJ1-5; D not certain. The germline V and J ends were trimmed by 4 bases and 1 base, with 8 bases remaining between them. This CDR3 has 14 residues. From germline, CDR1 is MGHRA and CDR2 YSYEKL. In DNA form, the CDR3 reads TGCGCCAGCAGCCCTACGGCAAGCAATCAGCCCCAGCATTTT. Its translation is CASSPTASNQPQHF.

The CDR3 here is CASSYSPNPTTYEQYF. CDR3 DNA sequence: TGTGCCAGCAGTTACTCCCCAAACCCCACAACCTACGAGCAGTACTTC. V and J are TRBV6-6 and TRBJ2-7; no definite D call. The germline CDR1 and CDR2 sequences are MNHNY and SVGAGI (reference sequence). Trimming removed 0 bases from V and 2 bases from J, with 14 bases in between. CDR3 size: 16 residues.

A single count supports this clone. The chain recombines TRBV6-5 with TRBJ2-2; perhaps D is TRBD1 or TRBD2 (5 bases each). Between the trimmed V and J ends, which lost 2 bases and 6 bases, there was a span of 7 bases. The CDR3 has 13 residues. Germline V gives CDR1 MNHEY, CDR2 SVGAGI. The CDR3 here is CASSYGGAGELFF. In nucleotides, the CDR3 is TGTGCCAGCAGTTACGGGGGTGCCGGGGAGCTGTTTTTT.

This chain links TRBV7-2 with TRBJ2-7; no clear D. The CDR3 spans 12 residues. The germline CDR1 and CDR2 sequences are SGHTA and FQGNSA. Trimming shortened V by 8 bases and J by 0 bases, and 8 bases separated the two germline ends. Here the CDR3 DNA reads TGTGCCAGCGGCGAGAGCTCCTACGAGCAGTACTTC. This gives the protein CASGESSYEQYF.

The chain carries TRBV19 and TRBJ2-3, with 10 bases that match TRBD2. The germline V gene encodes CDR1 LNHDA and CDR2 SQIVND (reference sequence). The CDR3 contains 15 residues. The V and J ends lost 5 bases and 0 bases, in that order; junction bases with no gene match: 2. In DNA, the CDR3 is TGTGCCAGTAGTTTGACTAGCGGGAGCACAGATACGCAGTATTTT. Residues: CASSLTSGSTDTQYF.

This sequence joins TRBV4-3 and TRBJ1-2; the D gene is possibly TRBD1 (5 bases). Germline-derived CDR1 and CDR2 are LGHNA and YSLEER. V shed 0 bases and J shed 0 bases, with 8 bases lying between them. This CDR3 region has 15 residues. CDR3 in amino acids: CASSQEVGANYGYTF. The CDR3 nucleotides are TGCGCCAGCAGCCAAGAGGTAGGGGCTAACTATGGCTACACCTTC.

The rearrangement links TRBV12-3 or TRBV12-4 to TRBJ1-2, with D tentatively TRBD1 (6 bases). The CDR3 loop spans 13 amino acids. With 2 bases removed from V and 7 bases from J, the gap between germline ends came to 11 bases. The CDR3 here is CASSLTGSGGYTF. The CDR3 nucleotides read TGTGCCAGCAGTTTAACAGGGTCGGGTGGCTACACCTTC.

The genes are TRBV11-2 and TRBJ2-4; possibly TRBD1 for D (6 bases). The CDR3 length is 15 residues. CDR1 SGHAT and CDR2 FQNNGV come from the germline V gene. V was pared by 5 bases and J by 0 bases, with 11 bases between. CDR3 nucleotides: TGTGCCAGCAGCACCAGGGACATAGCCAAAAACATTCAGTACTTC. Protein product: CASSTRDIAKNIQYF.

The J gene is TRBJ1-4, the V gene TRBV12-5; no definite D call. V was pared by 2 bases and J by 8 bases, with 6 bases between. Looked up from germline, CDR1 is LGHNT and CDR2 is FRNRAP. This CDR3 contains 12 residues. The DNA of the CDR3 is TGTGCTAGTGGTTTGAATGTGGAAAAACTGTTTTTT. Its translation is CASGLNVEKLFF.

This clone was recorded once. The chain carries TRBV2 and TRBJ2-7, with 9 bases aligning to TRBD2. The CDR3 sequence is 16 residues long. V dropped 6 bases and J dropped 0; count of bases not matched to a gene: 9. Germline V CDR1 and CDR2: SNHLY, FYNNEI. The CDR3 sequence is CASRSPGLAVSYEQYF. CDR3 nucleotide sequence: TGTGCCAGCAGATCACCGGGACTAGCTGTCTCCTACGAGCAGTACTTC. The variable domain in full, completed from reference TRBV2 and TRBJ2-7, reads EPEVTQTPSHQVTQMGQEVILRCVPISNHLYFYWYRQILGQKVEFLVSFYNNEISEKSEIFDDQFSVERPDGSNFTLKIRSTKLEDSAMYFCASRSPGLAVSYEQYFGPGTRLTVT.

The CDR3 coding sequence is TGTGCCAGCAGCTTAGAGGGACAGGGGGGTAACTATGGCTACACCTTC. Translation gives CASSLEGQGGNYGYTF. The gene calls are TRBV7-9 and TRBJ1-2, with 11 bases aligning to TRBD1. Germline V CDR1 and CDR2: SEHNR, FQNEAQ (reference sequence). The CDR3 totals 16 residues. Trimming at V came to 1 base and at J to 1 base, leaving 2 bases not matched to a gene.

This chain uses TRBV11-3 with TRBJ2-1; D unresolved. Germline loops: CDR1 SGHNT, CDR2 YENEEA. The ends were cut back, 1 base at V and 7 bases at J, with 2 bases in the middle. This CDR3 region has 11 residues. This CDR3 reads CASSLGNEQFF. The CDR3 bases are TGTGCCAGCAGCTTAGGTAATGAGCAGTTCTTC.

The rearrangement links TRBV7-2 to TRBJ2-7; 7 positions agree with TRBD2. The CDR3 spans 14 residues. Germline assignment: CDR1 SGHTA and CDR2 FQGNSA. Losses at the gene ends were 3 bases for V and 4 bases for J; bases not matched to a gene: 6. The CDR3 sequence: CASSFFSGGYEQYF. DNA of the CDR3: TGTGCCAGCAGCTTTTTCTCGGGAGGTTACGAGCAGTACTTC.

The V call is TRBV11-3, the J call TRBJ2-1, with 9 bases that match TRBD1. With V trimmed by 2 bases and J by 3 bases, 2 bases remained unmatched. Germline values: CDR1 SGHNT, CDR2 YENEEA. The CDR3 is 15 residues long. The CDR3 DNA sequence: TGTGCCAGCAGCTTATTGGGACAGGGCTACAATGAGCAGTTCTTC. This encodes CASSLLGQGYNEQFF.

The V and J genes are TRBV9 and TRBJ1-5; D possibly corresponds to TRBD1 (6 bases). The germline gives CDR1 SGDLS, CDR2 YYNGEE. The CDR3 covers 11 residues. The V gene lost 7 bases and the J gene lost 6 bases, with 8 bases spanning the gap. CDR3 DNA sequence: TGTGCCAGCGGGGGGCTTCAGCCCCAGCATTTT. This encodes CASGGLQPQHF.

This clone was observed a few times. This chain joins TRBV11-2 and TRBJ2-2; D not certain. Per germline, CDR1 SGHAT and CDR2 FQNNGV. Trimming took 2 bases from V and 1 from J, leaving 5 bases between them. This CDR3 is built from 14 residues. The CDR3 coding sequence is TGTGCCAGCAGCTTAAGTGTGAACACCGGGGAGCTGTTTTTT. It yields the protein CASSLSVNTGELFF.

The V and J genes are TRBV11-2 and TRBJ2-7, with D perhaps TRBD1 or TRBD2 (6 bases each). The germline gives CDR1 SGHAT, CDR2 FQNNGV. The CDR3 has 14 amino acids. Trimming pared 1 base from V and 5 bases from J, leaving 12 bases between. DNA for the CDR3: TGTGCCAGCAGCTTAGTCCCGGGGGCGGACGAGCAGTACTTC. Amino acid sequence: CASSLVPGADEQYF.